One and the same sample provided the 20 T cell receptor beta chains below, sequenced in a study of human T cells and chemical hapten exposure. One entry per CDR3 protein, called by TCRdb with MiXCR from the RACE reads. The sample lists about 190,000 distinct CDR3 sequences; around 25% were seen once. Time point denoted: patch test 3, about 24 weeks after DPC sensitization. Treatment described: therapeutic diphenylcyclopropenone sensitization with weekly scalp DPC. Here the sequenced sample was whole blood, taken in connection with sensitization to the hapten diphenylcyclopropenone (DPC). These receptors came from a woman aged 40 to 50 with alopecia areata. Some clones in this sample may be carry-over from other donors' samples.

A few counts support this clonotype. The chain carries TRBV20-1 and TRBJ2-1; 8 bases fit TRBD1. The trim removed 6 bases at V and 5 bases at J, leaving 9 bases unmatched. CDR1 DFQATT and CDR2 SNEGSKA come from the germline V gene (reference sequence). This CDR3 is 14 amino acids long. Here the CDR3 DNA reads TGCAGTGCAAGGACAGGGAGCCGGAACAATGAGCAGTTCTTC. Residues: CSARTGSRNNEQFF.

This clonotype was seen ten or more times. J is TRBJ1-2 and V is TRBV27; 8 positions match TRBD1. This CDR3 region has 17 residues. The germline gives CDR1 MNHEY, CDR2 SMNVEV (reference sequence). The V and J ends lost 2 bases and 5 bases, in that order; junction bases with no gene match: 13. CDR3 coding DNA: TGTGCCAGCAGTTTACAGGGGGCGTCGGTGGCGGGGTATGGCTACACCTTC. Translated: CASSLQGASVAGYGYTF.

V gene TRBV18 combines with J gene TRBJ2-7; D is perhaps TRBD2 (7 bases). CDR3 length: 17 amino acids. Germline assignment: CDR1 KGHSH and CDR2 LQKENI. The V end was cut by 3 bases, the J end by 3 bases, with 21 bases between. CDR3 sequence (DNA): TGTGCCAGCTCACCTAGAGGGGGGGGGGCTACCGTCTACGAGCAGTACTTC. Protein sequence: CASSPRGGGATVYEQYF.

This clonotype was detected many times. The CDR3 here is CASSQEGQGQGEAFF. DNA of the CDR3: TGCGCCAGCAGCCAAGAAGGGCAGGGGCAGGGTGAAGCTTTCTTT. The rearrangement uses TRBV4-3 and TRBJ1-1, with a tentative D call TRBD1 (6 bases). The ends were cut back, 0 bases at V and 7 bases at J, with 15 bases in the middle. Germline V gene data show CDR1 as LGHNA and CDR2 as YSLEER. The CDR3 is 15 residues long.

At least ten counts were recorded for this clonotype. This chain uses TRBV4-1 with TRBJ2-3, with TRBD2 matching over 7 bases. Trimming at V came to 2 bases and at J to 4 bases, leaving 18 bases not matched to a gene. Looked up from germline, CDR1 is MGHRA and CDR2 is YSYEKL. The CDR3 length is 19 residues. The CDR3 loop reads CASSQLLILGGSTADTQYF. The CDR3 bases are TGCGCCAGCAGCCAACTCCTAATCCTAGGCGGGAGTACTGCAGATACGCAGTATTTT.

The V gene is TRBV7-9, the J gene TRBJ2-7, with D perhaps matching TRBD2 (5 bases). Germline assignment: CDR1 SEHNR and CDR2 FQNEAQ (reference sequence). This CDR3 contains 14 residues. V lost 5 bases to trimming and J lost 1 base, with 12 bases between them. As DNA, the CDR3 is TGTGCCAGCAGCCCCCGGGAATTATCCTACGAGCAGTACTTC. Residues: CASSPRELSYEQYF.

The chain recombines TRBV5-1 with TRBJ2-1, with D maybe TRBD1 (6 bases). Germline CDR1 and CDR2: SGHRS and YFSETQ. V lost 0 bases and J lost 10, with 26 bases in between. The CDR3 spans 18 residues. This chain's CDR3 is CASSLVWTEVGQSGEQFF. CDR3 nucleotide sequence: TGCGCCAGCAGCTTGGTCTGGACAGAGGTTGGCCAATCCGGGGAGCAGTTCTTC.

In DNA form, the CDR3 reads TGTGCCAGCAGCTTAAGAGGCGGGAGGGCCATTGAGCAGTTCTTC. This translates into CASSLRGGRAIEQFF. This chain connects TRBV7-9 to TRBJ2-1, with TRBD2 matching over 9 bases. The germline CDR1 and CDR2 sequences are SEHNR and FQNEAQ (reference sequence). This CDR3 is 15 amino acids long. V shed 2 bases and J 9 bases; nucleotides not matched to a gene: 8.

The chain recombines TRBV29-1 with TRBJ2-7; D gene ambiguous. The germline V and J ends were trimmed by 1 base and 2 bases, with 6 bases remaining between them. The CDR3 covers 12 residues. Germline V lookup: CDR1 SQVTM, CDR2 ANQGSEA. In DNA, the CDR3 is TGCAGCGTTGAAGCGGATGCCTACGAGCAGTACTTC. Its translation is CSVEADAYEQYF.

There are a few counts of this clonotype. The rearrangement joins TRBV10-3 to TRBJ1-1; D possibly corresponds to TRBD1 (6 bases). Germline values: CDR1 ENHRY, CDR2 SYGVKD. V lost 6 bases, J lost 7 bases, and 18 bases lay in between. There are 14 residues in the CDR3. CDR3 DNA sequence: TGTGCCATCAGACAGGACAGTCAGATGGATGAAGCTTTCTTT. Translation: CAIRQDSQMDEAFF.

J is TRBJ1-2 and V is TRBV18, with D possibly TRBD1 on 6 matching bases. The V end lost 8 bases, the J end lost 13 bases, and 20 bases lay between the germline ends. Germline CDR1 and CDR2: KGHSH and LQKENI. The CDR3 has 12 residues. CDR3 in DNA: TGTGCCAGCACAAGTCGGACAGCGTCTCTCACCTTC. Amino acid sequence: CASTSRTASLTF.

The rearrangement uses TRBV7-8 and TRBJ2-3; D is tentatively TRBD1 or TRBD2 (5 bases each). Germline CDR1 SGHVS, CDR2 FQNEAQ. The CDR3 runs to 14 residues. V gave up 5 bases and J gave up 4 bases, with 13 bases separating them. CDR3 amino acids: CASSLLVGADTQYF. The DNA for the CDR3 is TGTGCCAGCAGCCTCCTAGTGGGGGCAGATACGCAGTATTTT.

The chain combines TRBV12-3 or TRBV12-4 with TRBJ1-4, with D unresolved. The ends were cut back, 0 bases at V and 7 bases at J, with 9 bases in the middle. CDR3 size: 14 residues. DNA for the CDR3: TGTGCCAGCAGTTTAGCAGTAGGCTCTGAAAAACTGTTTTTT. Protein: CASSLAVGSEKLFF.

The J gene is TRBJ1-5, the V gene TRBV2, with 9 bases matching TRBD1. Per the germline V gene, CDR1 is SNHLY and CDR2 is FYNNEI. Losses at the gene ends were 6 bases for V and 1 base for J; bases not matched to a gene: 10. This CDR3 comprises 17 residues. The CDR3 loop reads CASRSSPGTGSNQPQHF. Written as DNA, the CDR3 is TGTGCCAGCAGGTCTTCCCCCGGGACAGGGAGCAATCAGCCCCAGCATTTT.

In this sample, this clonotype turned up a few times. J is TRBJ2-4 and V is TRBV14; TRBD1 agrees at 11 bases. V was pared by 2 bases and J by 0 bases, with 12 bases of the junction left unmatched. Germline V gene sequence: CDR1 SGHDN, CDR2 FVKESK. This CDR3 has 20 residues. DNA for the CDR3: TGTGCCAGCAGCCAAACCGAGGACAGGGGGCTTGTTCTAGCCAAAAACATTCAGTACTTC. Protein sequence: CASSQTEDRGLVLAKNIQYF.

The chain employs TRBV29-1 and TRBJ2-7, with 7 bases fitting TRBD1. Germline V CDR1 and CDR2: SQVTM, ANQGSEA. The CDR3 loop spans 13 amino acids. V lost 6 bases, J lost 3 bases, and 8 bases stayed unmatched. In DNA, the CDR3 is TGCAGCGTCACAACCGGGACAGACTACGAGCAGTACTTC. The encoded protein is CSVTTGTDYEQYF.

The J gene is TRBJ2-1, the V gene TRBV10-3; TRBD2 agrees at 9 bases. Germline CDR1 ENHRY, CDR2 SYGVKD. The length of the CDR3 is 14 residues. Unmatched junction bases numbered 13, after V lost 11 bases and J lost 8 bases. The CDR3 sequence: CALGRAGGEDEQFF. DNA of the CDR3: TGTGCCCTCGGTAGAGCGGGAGGCGAAGATGAGCAGTTCTTC.

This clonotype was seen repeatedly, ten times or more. The CDR3 region is CASSSTGRYEQYF. The CDR3 DNA is TGTGCCAGCAGCAGTACCGGACGCTACGAGCAGTACTTC. The rearrangement joins TRBV7-6 to TRBJ2-7, with D uncertain. From germline, CDR1 is SGHVS and CDR2 FNYEAQ. This CDR3 is 13 amino acids long. The V end lost 5 bases, the J end lost 3 bases, and 11 bases lay between the germline ends.

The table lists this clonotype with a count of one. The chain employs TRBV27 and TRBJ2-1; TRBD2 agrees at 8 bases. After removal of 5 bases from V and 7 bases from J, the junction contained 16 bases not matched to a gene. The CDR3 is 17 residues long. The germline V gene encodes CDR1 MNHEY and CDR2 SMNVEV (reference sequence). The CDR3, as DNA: TGTGCCAGCAGTCCAAACGTTCCTTTCGGGACTAGTAATGAGCAGTTCTTC. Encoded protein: CASSPNVPFGTSNEQFF.

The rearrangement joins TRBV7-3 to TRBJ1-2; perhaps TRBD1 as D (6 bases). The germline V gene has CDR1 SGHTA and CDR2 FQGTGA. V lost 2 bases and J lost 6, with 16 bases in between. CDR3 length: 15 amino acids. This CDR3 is CASSLFPDRRHGYTF. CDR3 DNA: TGTGCCAGCAGCTTATTCCCCGACAGGAGGCATGGCTACACCTTC.